The next 8 T cell receptor beta chains were all read from a single sample in a study of T cell responses to AZD1222 COVID-19 vaccine. TCRdb's table, derived via immunoSEQ multiplex PCR, lists solely in-frame clones and lacks some. In the table there are 150,000 to 180,000 clones, 87% of which are singletons. The material was peripheral blood, obtained 28 days after the second AZD1222 dose. The receptors come from an adult who received the AZD1222 COVID-19 vaccine.

V gene TRBV19 combines with J gene TRBJ1-4; D remains ambiguous. The CDR3 extends over 15 amino acids. V was shortened by 8 bases and J by 3 bases, with 16 bases between the two germline ends. In germline, CDR1 is LNHDA, CDR2 SQIVND (reference sequence). The CDR3 loop reads CASSKGPPSNEKLFF. CDR3 DNA: TGTGCCAGTTCAAAGGGTCCCCCTTCTAATGAAAAACTGTTTTTT. Drawing the rest from reference TRBV19 and TRBJ1-4, the complete variable domain is DGGITQSPKYLFRKEGQNVTLSCEQNLNHDAMYWYRQDPGQGLRLIYYSQIVNDFQKGDIAEGYSVSREKKESFPLTVTSAQKNPTAFYLCASSKGPPSNEKLFFGSGTQLSVL.

Comments on this clone: A read error may produce the germline difference seen at one junction end. The chain couples TRBV2 to TRBJ1-5; perhaps TRBD1 as D (5 bases). The CDR3 is 15 amino acids. Germline V lookup: CDR1 SNHLY, CDR2 FYNNEI. The CDR3: CASSEQGPSNQPQHF. The CDR3 nucleotides read TGTGCCAGCAGTGAGCAGGGACCAAGCAATCAACCCCAGCATTTT.

The J gene is TRBJ1-1, the V gene TRBV10-3; weak D call: TRBD1 (5 bases). V lost 6 bases and J 2 bases, leaving 19 bases between the germline ends. Germline lookup yields CDR1 ENHRY and CDR2 SYGVKD. The CDR3 totals 16 residues. As DNA, the CDR3 is TGTGCCATCAGGATATTCGACACCCGGGGCAACACTGAAGCTTTCTTT. Residues: CAIRIFDTRGNTEAFF.

The rearrangement joins TRBV5-4 to TRBJ2-7; D possibly matches TRBD1 or TRBD2 (6 bases each). With 2 bases removed from V and 3 bases from J, the gap between germline ends came to 12 bases. Germline V gives CDR1 SGHNT, CDR2 YYREEE (reference sequence). CDR3 size: 14 residues. The CDR3 loop is CASSFTGASYEQYF. The CDR3 DNA reads as TGTGCCAGCAGCTTTACGGGGGCTAGCTACGAGCAGTACTTC.

This chain joins TRBV10-3 and TRBJ1-6; no firm D call. Trimming shortened V by 9 bases and J by 6 bases, and 12 bases separated the two germline ends. This CDR3 comprises 13 residues. CDR1 ENHRY and CDR2 SYGVKD come from the germline V gene. DNA of the CDR3: TGTGCCATTTCCGAACAGATTAATTCACCCCTCCACTTT. It specifies CAISEQINSPLHF.

The chain carries TRBV6-5 and TRBJ2-1; D remains unclear. V was shortened by 5 bases and J by 8 bases, with 19 bases between the two germline ends. Germline CDR1 is MNHEY and CDR2 is SVGAGI. This CDR3 has 15 amino acids. CDR3 sequence reads: CASSPWVAQSHEQFF. In DNA, the CDR3 is TGTGCCAGCAGTCCGTGGGTAGCTCAGTCACATGAGCAGTTCTTC.

This chain links TRBV4-3 with TRBJ2-1; D is unresolved. The V gene's germline CDR1 is LGHNA and CDR2 YSLEER. V dropped 0 bases and J dropped 0 bases, with 3 bases sitting between them. This CDR3 is built from 14 residues. The CDR3 protein is CASSQEGSYNEQFF. CDR3 in DNA: TGCGCCAGCAGCCAAGAGGGCTCCTACAATGAGCAGTTCTTC.

Comment on this clone: Within the sample, other DNA sequences also encode this same CDR3. The CDR3 protein is CATSDPRSYNEQFF. CDR3 coding DNA: TGTGCCACCAGTGACCCCCGGTCCTACAATGAGCAGTTCTTC. The V and J genes are TRBV24-1 and TRBJ2-1; D is undetermined. This CDR3 region has 14 residues. V lost 4 bases, J lost 1 base, and 7 bases lay in between. Germline CDR1 and CDR2: KGHDR and SFDVKD.